The T cell receptor (beta chain) under discussion was sequenced for a study of Graves' ophthalmopathy and Graves' hyperthyroidism. This clonotype was recorded at least ten times. Its antigen is still unknown. Whole-study results and caveats: Most expanded clonotypes in thyroid above 0.001 frequency also showed up in blood.

Amplification of the TCR beta CDR3 regions used RNA transcripts (as template). Amplification began with first-round RT-PCR using HTBI primers, then second-round multiplex PCR was performed. TCRdb re-called the multiplex PCR reads through MiXCR, storing one row per CDR3 protein. The sample lists some 390,000 distinct CDR3 sequences, 15% to 20% occurring once. The CDR3 covers 16 residues. V was trimmed by 1 base and J by 0 bases, leaving 13 bases between them. Germline CDR1 and CDR2: SQVTM and ANQGSEA. Enrollment excluded any patients with other autoimmune diseases, uncontrolled infections, pregnancy or lactation.

The rearrangement links TRBV29-1 to TRBJ1-3, with TRBD1 as a possible D gene (6 bases). The clonotype was recovered from a young woman with Graves' ophthalmopathy. Sequenced input: peripheral blood. The CDR3 bases are TGCAGCGTTGAAGCCCCAGACAGGAGCTCTGGAAACACCATATATTTT. Encoded protein: CSVEAPDRSSGNTIYF.